These 29 T cell receptor beta chains originate from one sample sequenced in a study of blood T cell repertoires in COVID-19. TCRdb's copy holds only in-frame clones and misses some; the assay was immunoSEQ multiplex PCR. The sample holds about 270,000 clones, just under 90% seen once. Sequencing was done on a sample of PBMCs or T cells enriched from blood (not recorded which). The receptors here all came from a woman aged 25 to 39 with acute COVID-19.

The chain links TRBV10-3 to TRBJ1-6, with D tentatively TRBD1 (6 bases). CDR1 ENHRY and CDR2 SYGVKD come from the germline V gene. The CDR3 runs to 15 residues. Trimming removed 4 bases from V and 5 bases from J, with 12 bases in between. The CDR3 DNA sequence: TGTGCCATCAGTGGAGGACAGATCAATAATTCACCCCTCCACTTT. It yields the protein CAISGGQINNSPLHF.

V gene TRBV11-2 combines with J gene TRBJ2-1; tentative D call: TRBD2 (5 bases). Germline-derived CDR1 and CDR2 are SGHAT and FQNNGV. This CDR3 is built from 15 residues. V lost 1 base, J lost 4 bases, and 11 bases lay in between. CDR3 DNA sequence: TGTGCCAGCAGCTTAGCGTCCGCGGGTTACAATGAGCAGTTCTTC. As protein: CASSLASAGYNEQFF.

Concerning this clone itself: The junction and the germline gene differ at one end; a read error may be behind it. The chain has TRBV3-1 (or the pseudogene TRBV3-2) and TRBJ2-4, with TRBD1 identical over 11 bases. Germline V gene sequence: CDR1 LGHDT, CDR2 YNNKEL (reference sequence). The CDR3 covers 19 residues. This chain's CDR3 is CASSQDFGLRTGGPRCWHF. In nucleotides, the CDR3 is TGTGCCAGCAGCCAAGATTTCGGGCTTCGGACAGGGGGCCCGAGATGTTGGCACTTC.

The chain combines TRBV28 with TRBJ2-7, with 12 bases that match TRBD2. V shed 6 bases and J 4 bases; nucleotides not matched to a gene: 4. The length of the CDR3 is 14 residues. In germline, CDR1 is MDHEN, CDR2 SYDVKM. The CDR3 spells CASRLAGGPYEQYF. CDR3 nucleotides: TGTGCCAGCAGGCTAGCGGGAGGGCCTTACGAGCAGTACTTC.

The chain links TRBV9 to TRBJ1-1; 7 bases are a match to TRBD1. The CDR3 loop spans 14 amino acids. CDR1 is SGDLS and CDR2 is YYNGEE in the germline V gene. V lost 0 bases, J lost 5 bases, and 4 bases stayed unmatched. This chain's CDR3 is CASSVVDRETEAFF. The CDR3 region has the DNA TGTGCCAGCAGCGTAGTTGACAGGGAGACTGAAGCTTTCTTT.

This clone was seen only once. The rearrangement uses TRBV6-1 and TRBJ2-5; D is possibly TRBD2 (6 bases). The CDR3 length is 20 residues. V shed 1 base and J shed 1 base, with 25 bases lying between them. The germline gives CDR1 MNHNS, CDR2 SASEGT. The CDR3 bases are TGTGCCAGCAGTGAAGGTGGCGGGATTACCCCTTACGCTTCCCAAGAGACCCAGTACTTC. The encoded protein is CASSEGGGITPYASQETQYF.

This chain joins TRBV5-1 and TRBJ2-5; no definite D call. V was clipped by 6 bases and J by 2 bases, with 11 bases between them. CDR1 SGHRS and CDR2 YFSETQ come from the germline V gene. The CDR3 is 13 residues long. The CDR3: CASTPSRQETQYF. The CDR3 coding sequence is TGCGCCAGCACTCCCAGTCGACAAGAGACCCAGTACTTC.

The chain recombines TRBV18 with TRBJ1-2, with D unresolved. V was shortened by 2 bases and J by 8 bases, with 6 bases between the two germline ends. CDR3 length equals 11 residues. CDR1 is KGHSH and CDR2 is LQKENI in the germline V gene. The CDR3 DNA reads as TGTGCCAGCTCACCAGACAAGGGCTACACCTTC. Its protein is CASSPDKGYTF.

The CDR3 protein is CASSFQGTGGRGRAGNEQFF. As DNA, the CDR3 is TGCGCCAGCAGCTTCCAGGGGACAGGGGGCCGCGGGAGGGCCGGTAATGAGCAGTTCTTC. V gene TRBV5-1 combines with J gene TRBJ2-1, with 12 bases lining up with TRBD1. The V gene end was trimmed by 2 bases and the J gene end by 7 bases; junction bases not matched to a gene: 19. Per germline, CDR1 SGHRS and CDR2 YFSETQ. This CDR3 comprises 20 residues.

The J gene is TRBJ1-6, the V gene TRBV2; possibly TRBD1 for D (6 bases). V lost 9 bases to trimming and J lost 0 bases, with 9 bases between them. The CDR3 is 14 amino acids. The germline V gene has CDR1 SNHLY and CDR2 FYNNEI. CDR3 region: CASQGSSYNSPLHF. The CDR3 bases are TGTGCCAGTCAGGGGAGCTCCTATAATTCACCCCTCCACTTT.

The rearrangement links TRBV7-8 to TRBJ2-7, with 8 bases fitting TRBD2. The trim removed 1 base at V and 1 base at J, leaving 6 bases unmatched. Germline values: CDR1 SGHVS, CDR2 FQNEAQ. This CDR3 is built from 16 residues. Written as DNA, the CDR3 is TGTGCCAGCAGCTTAGAGTTGGGACTAGGTTCCTACGAGCAGTACTTC. This translates into CASSLELGLGSYEQYF.

The genes are TRBV27 and TRBJ2-1; 7 positions agree with TRBD2. The CDR3 has 15 amino acids. V trimming: 2 bases; J trimming: 7 bases; junction bases outside the gene matches: 8. Per germline, CDR1 MNHEY and CDR2 SMNVEV (reference sequence). As DNA, the CDR3 is TGTGCCAGCAGTTTAATAGGCGGGGGACCTAATGAGCAGTTCTTC. This gives the protein CASSLIGGGPNEQFF.

V gene TRBV30 combines with J gene TRBJ2-7; 9 positions agree with TRBD2. The CDR3 totals 12 residues. Germline CDR1 and CDR2: GTSNPN and SVGIG (reference sequence). The CDR3 nucleotides read TGTGTCGTTAGCGGGAGCGACTACGAGCAGTACTTC. Translating gives CVVSGSDYEQYF.

The V call is TRBV18, the J call TRBJ2-7, with 11 bases aligning to TRBD1. This CDR3 region has 15 residues. Germline CDR1 and CDR2: KGHSH and LQKENI. V trimming: 6 bases; J trimming: 6 bases; junction bases outside the gene matches: 10. The CDR3 sequence: CASSVDRGQGVEQYF. CDR3 nucleotides: TGTGCCAGCTCTGTGGACAGGGGGCAGGGTGTCGAGCAGTACTTC.

The rearrangement uses TRBV28 and TRBJ2-7; TRBD2 agrees at 9 bases. The CDR3 has 15 amino acids. The V gene end was trimmed by 2 bases and the J gene end by 3 bases; junction bases not matched to a gene: 5. The germline V gene has CDR1 MDHEN and CDR2 SYDVKM. The CDR3 DNA reads TGTGCCAGCAGTTTAGATAGCGGGAGTAGCTACGAGCAGTACTTC. This translates into CASSLDSGSSYEQYF.

The chain carries TRBV7-3 and TRBJ2-3; a weak D match, TRBD2 (6 bases). The CDR3 consists of 14 residues. The V and J ends lost 6 bases and 2 bases respectively, with 12 bases between them. CDR1 is SGHTA, CDR2 FQGTGA, per germline. The CDR3 coding sequence is TGTGCCAGCAGTCACGGGAGTTCCACAGATACGCAGTATTTT. As protein: CASSHGSSTDTQYF. Using reference TRBV7-3 and TRBJ2-3 for the parts outside the CDR3, the full variable domain is GAGVSQTPSNKVTEKGKYVELRCDPISGHTALYWYRQSLGQGPEFLIYFQGTGAADDSGLPNDRFFAVRPEGSVSTLKIQRTERGDSAVYLCASSHGSSTDTQYFGPGTRLTVL.

This clone was seen once. V gene TRBV6-5 combines with J gene TRBJ2-3; the match to TRBD2 covers 7 bases. Trimming at V came to 7 bases and at J to 0 bases, leaving 7 bases not matched to a gene. Germline CDR1 MNHEY, CDR2 SVGAGI. This CDR3 has 15 amino acids. The CDR3 is CASTSTGRSTDTQYF. The DNA for the CDR3 is TGTGCCAGCACCAGTACCGGGAGGAGCACAGATACGCAGTATTTT.

The rearrangement joins TRBV4-1 to TRBJ1-1; weak D call: TRBD1 (5 bases). Trimming took 4 bases from V and 8 from J, leaving 17 bases between them. The CDR3 has 14 amino acids. Germline V gives CDR1 MGHRA, CDR2 YSYEKL. The CDR3 nucleotides read TGCGCCAGCAGCCCGGGGACTGACGTCTTGGAAGCTTTCTTT. Translated: CASSPGTDVLEAFF.

The chain recombines TRBV27 with TRBJ2-3, with 12 bases aligning to TRBD2. This CDR3 is built from 17 residues. The V gene's germline CDR1 is MNHEY and CDR2 SMNVEV (reference sequence). V lost 2 bases, J lost 4 bases, and 7 bases stayed unmatched. The chain's CDR3 is CASSLALAGGRADTQYF. The CDR3 DNA reads as TGTGCCAGCAGTTTAGCCCTAGCGGGAGGGCGGGCAGATACGCAGTATTTT.

This sequence joins TRBV11-3 and TRBJ2-1; TRBD2 matches at 7 bases. The trim removed 6 bases at V and 5 bases at J, leaving 7 bases unmatched. Germline V gene sequence: CDR1 SGHNT, CDR2 YENEEA. CDR3 size: 14 residues. DNA of the CDR3: TGTGCCAGCAGTAGGGCGGGAGTTAACAATGAGCAGTTCTTC. Translation gives CASSRAGVNNEQFF.

The chain has TRBV29-1 and TRBJ1-1; D is unresolved. Germline CDR1 is SQVTM and CDR2 is ANQGSEA. This CDR3 spans 13 amino acids. The V and J ends lost 0 bases and 10 bases respectively, with 15 bases between them. This CDR3 is CSVEDPSTPGAFF. Written as DNA, the CDR3 is TGCAGCGTTGAAGACCCGTCAACCCCCGGAGCTTTCTTT. Using reference TRBV29-1 and TRBJ1-1 for the parts outside the CDR3, the full variable domain is SAVISQKPSRDICQRGTSLTIQCQVDSQVTMMFWYRQQPGQSLTLIATANQGSEATYESGFVIDKFPISRPNLTFSTLTVSNMSPEDSSIYLCSVEDPSTPGAFFGQGTRLTVV.

This chain uses TRBV10-2 with TRBJ1-1; D ambiguous. This CDR3 contains 13 residues. CDR1 is WSHSY and CDR2 is SAAADI in the germline V gene. Trimming cost V 8 bases and J 1 base, with 11 bases left between them. The CDR3 sequence is CASLIQANTEAFF. The CDR3 DNA sequence: TGCGCCAGCTTAATCCAGGCGAACACTGAAGCTTTCTTT.

The V and J genes are TRBV28 and TRBJ2-7; possibly TRBD1 for D (6 bases). Trimming took off 4 bases at V and 5 bases at J, with 15 bases between the two ends. The CDR3 runs 14 residues. Looked up from germline, CDR1 is MDHEN and CDR2 is SYDVKM. This CDR3 reads CASSSGQGLDEQYF. The CDR3 bases are TGTGCCAGCAGTTCAGGTCAGGGGCTCGACGAGCAGTACTTC.

The chain recombines TRBV7-9 with TRBJ2-1, with TRBD2 matching over 9 bases. The trim removed 8 bases at V and 4 bases at J, leaving 9 bases unmatched. CDR1 is SEHNR and CDR2 is FQNEAQ in the germline V gene (reference sequence). The CDR3 consists of 15 residues. CDR3 amino acids: CASVQGLATYNEQFF. The CDR3 coding sequence is TGTGCCAGCGTCCAGGGACTAGCAACATACAATGAGCAGTTCTTC.

The rearrangement joins TRBV28 to TRBJ2-7; a weak D match, TRBD1 (6 bases). In germline, CDR1 is MDHEN, CDR2 SYDVKM. Trimming left V 6 bases short and J 9 bases short, with 18 bases between. The CDR3 is made up of 13 amino acids. The CDR3 DNA reads as TGTGCCAGCAGCTGGGACACAGCAAAGGCGCAGTACTTC. It yields the protein CASSWDTAKAQYF.

The chain joins TRBV27 to TRBJ2-1, with 9 bases that match TRBD1. The CDR3 sequence is 15 residues long. Germline CDR1 reads MNHEY; CDR2 reads SMNVEV (reference sequence). The trim removed 6 bases at V and 3 bases at J, leaving 6 bases unmatched. The CDR3 reads CASSQGTGIYNEQFF. The CDR3 DNA is TGTGCCAGCAGCCAAGGGACAGGGATCTACAATGAGCAGTTCTTC.

This sequence joins TRBV6-5 and TRBJ2-7; 8 bases map to TRBD2. The length of the CDR3 is 14 residues. V was clipped by 6 bases and J by 1 base; unmatched bases: 5. Germline CDR1 is MNHEY and CDR2 is SVGAGI. This chain's CDR3 is CASRSGSASYEQYF. Here the CDR3 DNA reads TGTGCCAGCAGGAGCGGGAGCGCTTCCTACGAGCAGTACTTC.

The chain uses TRBV30 and TRBJ1-5; the D is unclear. The CDR3 is made up of 12 amino acids. Germline CDR1 and CDR2: GTSNPN and SVGIG (reference sequence). V was clipped by 5 bases and J by 5 bases, with 10 bases between them. CDR3 sequence (DNA): TGTGCCTGGTCCGGGGTCGATCAGCCCCAGCATTTT. Translating gives CAWSGVDQPQHF.

The chain carries TRBV3-1 (or the pseudogene TRBV3-2) and TRBJ2-3; TRBD2 aligns across 9 bases. CDR3 length: 21 residues. Trimming at V came to 0 bases and at J to 2 bases, leaving 18 bases not matched to a gene. Germline values: CDR1 LGHDT, CDR2 YNNKEL (reference sequence). CDR3 in amino acids: CASSQDLGLAGIGRSTDTQYF. The CDR3 coding sequence is TGTGCCAGCAGCCAAGATCTTGGGCTAGCGGGGATCGGACGGTCCACAGATACGCAGTATTTT.